This TCR beta chain was recovered during a study of blood T cell repertoires in COVID-19 (TCRdb year 2020). Background for the entire study: Samples from collaborators originated in the United States, Italy and Spain and spanned both the acute and convalescent phases of COVID-19. The samples were drawn from two sources: the first 160 participants of the ongoing ImmuneRACE study, and 1,000 to 1,500 subjects contributed by 6 global collaborators. The repertoires were released in a freely available public database intended as a resource for research on the immune response to SARS-CoV-2. The material from the prospective study consisted of cDNA or gDNA derived from T cells, B-cell-depleted T cells, or PBMCs. Subjects who had been exposed to COVID-19, were actively infected with it, or had recovered from it provided the deeply sampled blood TCRbeta repertoires that made up the dataset. HLA class I and class II types, where available, came from metadata supplied by the sample provider rather than from assay-based typing. A de-identified subject ID, COVID-19 status, age in years and sex were almost always included in the sample metadata.

A second Seattle source provided samples from volunteer blood donors who had recovered from COVID-19. Each collaborating institution followed its own protocols to collect whole blood in K2EDTA tubes. For TCRbeta analysis, collaborator samples were shipped as frozen whole blood, as isolated PBMCs, or as DNA extracted from either sample type. The full study reports these points: The amount of clinical and demographic metadata varied by source and participant and was provided uncurated.

CDR1 and CDR2, looked up from the germline V gene, are SGDLS and YYNGEE. After removal of 3 bases from V and 5 bases from J, the junction retains 6 bases not matched to a gene. Spanning cysteine to phenylalanine, the CDR3 consists of 15 amino acids. Left in the record is the CDR3 DNA by itself, 45 bases read in frame from the first base. Remarks on this clone: Its antigen remains undetermined. No base-level quality is on record; no much larger clone is a single base apart.

TCRbeta CDR3 regions were amplified from genomic DNA by means of the immunoSEQ Assay, a bias-controlled multiplex PCR. As for the authors' bioinformatics: The number of nucleated cells in each sample was estimated from the amplification of reference gene primers within the assay. Sequence reads were collapsed and filtered to measure the absolute abundance of every unique TCRbeta CDR3 rearrangement. For each sample, productive Simpson clonality was calculated as the square root of Simpson's diversity index across productive rearrangements. TCRdb retrieved this table from immuneACCESS and kept in-frame rearrangements only. Not all clones are present; in checked studies, unresolved V genes account for under half, and no reason is known for the remainder. V and J calls and clone size follow that table, whereas D and trimming were derived from the DNA. This sample comprises about 220,000 clones, 65% to 85% of them detected only once. The top ten constitute approximately 2.9% of the sample.

Recombination joined TRBV9 with TRBJ1-4; 8 bases in between match TRBD1. The sequence derives from a woman aged 25 to 39 who had recovered from COVID-19. The sequencing sample was made of peripheral blood. The CDR3 amino acid sequence is: CASSAAGGLNEKLFF. The DNA sequence follows: TGTGCCAGCAGCGCCGCAGGGGGCCTGAATGAAAAACTGTTTTTT.